This T cell receptor beta chain was profiled in a study of blood T cell repertoires in COVID-19. Study context: Sites in the United States, Italy and Spain provided acute and convalescent COVID-19 samples. PBMCs, B-cell-depleted T cells, or T cells provided the cDNA or gDNA that made up the material.

The data were produced by immunoSEQ multiplex PCR, yet TCRdb's version contains in-frame clones alone and is incomplete. This sample has over 350,000 clones; about 89% occur once, and the top ten carry about 4.5%. The TCR comes from a woman in her twenties or thirties with acute or convalescent COVID-19. The sequencing sample was made of peripheral blood.

Written as DNA, the CDR3 is TGCGCCAGCAGAAACCGGGACAGGGGCATGAATTCACCCCTCCACTTT. Encoded protein: CASRNRDRGMNSPLHF. V and J are TRBV10-1 and TRBJ1-6, with TRBD1 identical over 10 bases. Germline CDR1 is WNHNN and CDR2 is SYGVQD (reference sequence). Unmatched junction bases numbered 9, after V lost 6 bases and J lost 7 bases. This CDR3 has 16 amino acids.